This T cell receptor beta chain was captured in a study of cytomegalovirus exposure and HLA in healthy donors. Study overall: Around 190 million T cells yielded 120 million or so unique TCR beta sequences, as an earlier analysis found. Notes on the study in general: In a later analysis, common viral pathogens appeared linked to several of the most significant clusters.

PCR was performed using 60 Vbeta and 13 Jbeta primers. In the original processing: Unique TCR beta chains totaled approximately 83 million in a later count, with around 10 million of them shared. Method: immunoSEQ multiplex PCR; TCRdb's copy keeps in-frame clones and lacks some. The DNA gave D and trimming, while V, J and clone size come from that table. The sample has 40,000 to 45,000 clones, 75% to 90% seen once; the top ten hold roughly 8%. The CDR3 has 15 amino acids. The V end lost 0 bases, the J end lost 4 bases, and 13 bases lay between the germline ends. The V gene's germline CDR1 is GTSNPN and CDR2 SVGIG (reference sequence). As concerns this clone: Its specificity is not known.

The TCR was taken from a woman aged 40 to 50 in good health and CMV-seropositive. This chain joins TRBV30 and TRBJ1-3; no clear D. The specimen sequenced was PBMCs. The CDR3 DNA is TGTGCCTGGAGTGTAGCCCCTCCATCGGGAAACACCATATATTTT. It specifies CAWSVAPPSGNTIYF.